The 28 T cell receptor beta chains given below trace back to one sample, sequenced in a study of blood T cell repertoires in COVID-19. The method was immunoSEQ multiplex PCR; TCRdb's version includes in-frame clones alone and lacks a portion of them. The sample includes 150,000 to 200,000 clones, 80% to 90% of them seen just once. Material for sequencing was PBMCs or T cells enriched from blood (not recorded which). These receptors all stem from a woman aged 45 to 65 in a cohort exposed to, infected with or recovered from COVID-19 (not recorded which).

This chain connects TRBV5-1 to TRBJ2-7; TRBD1 matches 9 bases. The J segment lost 6 bases and the V segment lost 4 bases, leaving 8 bases of the junction unmatched. The germline CDR1 and CDR2 sequences are SGHRS and YFSETQ. CDR3 size: 14 residues. CDR3 in amino acids: CASSPGQGLAEQYF. The CDR3 coding sequence is TGCGCCAGCAGCCCGGGACAGGGATTGGCCGAGCAGTACTTC.

The V call is TRBV7-2, the J call TRBJ2-7, with 7 bases matching TRBD2. V lost 5 bases and J lost 6; bases outside the gene matches: 10. There are 14 residues in the CDR3. Germline CDR1 is SGHTA and CDR2 is FQGNSA. CDR3 nucleotides: TGTGCCAGCAGCGATTGGACGGGGGAGGGCGAGCAGTACTTC. Protein: CASSDWTGEGEQYF.

CDR3 in amino acids: CASSLDYATGGGYNEQFF. The CDR3 DNA sequence: TGTGCCAGCAGCTTAGATTACGCGACAGGGGGAGGGTACAATGAGCAGTTCTTC. The chain joins TRBV7-8 to TRBJ2-1; TRBD1 aligns across 9 bases. Germline assignment: CDR1 SGHVS and CDR2 FQNEAQ. J lost 4 bases, V lost 1 base, and 11 bases had no gene match. The CDR3 is made up of 18 amino acids.

On this clone: The same CDR3 is also encoded by other DNA sequences in this sample. The chain couples TRBV7-8 to TRBJ2-3; D might be TRBD2 (6 bases). Germline assignment: CDR1 SGHVS and CDR2 FQNEAQ. The CDR3 sequence is 16 residues long. V was cut by 1 base and J by 2 bases, with 13 bases left in between. CDR3 sequence: CASSLVTGADTDTQYF. The CDR3 bases are TGTGCCAGCAGCTTAGTTACGGGAGCAGACACAGATACGCAGTATTTT.

The V gene is TRBV28, the J gene TRBJ1-5; a weak D match, TRBD1 (6 bases). The V gene's germline CDR1 is MDHEN and CDR2 SYDVKM. Between the trimmed V and J ends, which lost 3 bases and 2 bases, there was a span of 17 bases. The CDR3 loop spans 17 amino acids. This CDR3 is CASSLSLRTVGNQPQHF. CDR3 DNA sequence: TGTGCCAGCAGTTTGTCATTGAGGACAGTGGGCAATCAGCCCCAGCATTTT.

The chain couples TRBV2 to TRBJ2-1, with 10 bases fitting TRBD2. CDR1 and CDR2 from the germline V gene are SNHLY and FYNNEI. Trimming at V came to 5 bases and at J to 5 bases, leaving 9 bases not matched to a gene. This CDR3 has 16 amino acids. CDR3 residues: CASSSYSGGHNNEQFF. The CDR3, as DNA: TGTGCCAGCAGTAGTTATAGCGGGGGGCATAACAATGAGCAGTTCTTC.

J is TRBJ1-1 and V is TRBV6-2 or TRBV6-3; D possibly corresponds to TRBD1 (6 bases). The CDR3 contains 17 residues. The V end was cut by 0 bases, the J end by 0 bases, with 14 bases between. CDR1 MNHEY and CDR2 SVGEGT come from the germline V gene. CDR3 in DNA: TGTGCCAGCAGTTACTCGATGGGCGGACAGATGAACACTGAAGCTTTCTTT. Amino acids: CASSYSMGGQMNTEAFF.

This clone was counted only a few times. The chain links TRBV4-2 to TRBJ2-2, with D perhaps matching TRBD1 (5 bases). CDR3 size: 17 residues. From germline, CDR1 is LGHNA and CDR2 YNFKEQ. Between the trimmed V and J ends, which lost 4 bases and 1 base, there was a span of 16 bases. The CDR3 DNA sequence: TGTGCCAGCAGCCGCCGTCTGGCAGGGCGGAACACCGGGGAGCTGTTTTTT. It specifies CASSRRLAGRNTGELFF.

The rearrangement uses TRBV28 and TRBJ1-1; perhaps TRBD1 as D (6 bases). Germline CDR1 and CDR2: MDHEN and SYDVKM. The CDR3 extends over 16 amino acids. Trimming left V 11 bases short and J 3 bases short, with 25 bases between. The CDR3 coding sequence is TGTGCCGTTATCCAAGGCGGGGGGCCCGGGGACACTGAAGCTTTCTTT. It encodes CAVIQGGGPGDTEAFF.

J is TRBJ1-1 and V is TRBV18; D is undetermined. Per the germline V gene, CDR1 is KGHSH and CDR2 is LQKENI. Trimming pared 3 bases from V and 7 bases from J, leaving 9 bases between. This CDR3 is built from 12 residues. The CDR3 region has the DNA TGTGCCAGCTCACCGCGGGAGGGTGAAGCTTTCTTT. The encoded protein is CASSPREGEAFF.

This clone has a handful of counts. The V call is TRBV19, the J call TRBJ1-3; 8 bases match TRBD1. With 6 bases clipped from V and 8 bases from J, the junction kept 9 bases outside the gene matches. CDR3 length: 14 residues. Germline-derived CDR1 and CDR2 are LNHDA and SQIVND (reference sequence). In nucleotides, the CDR3 is TGTGCCAGTAGCCGTGGACAGGGCTCTGACACCATATATTTT. Amino acid sequence: CASSRGQGSDTIYF. The whole variable domain, filled in from reference TRBV19 and TRBJ1-3, reads DGGITQSPKYLFRKEGQNVTLSCEQNLNHDAMYWYRQDPGQGLRLIYYSQIVNDFQKGDIAEGYSVSREKKESFPLTVTSAQKNPTAFYLCASSRGQGSDTIYFGEGSWLTVV.

The rearrangement joins TRBV25-1 to TRBJ2-7; D gene uncertain. The CDR3 has 11 amino acids. CDR1 and CDR2 from the germline V gene are MGHDK and SYGVNS. Deletions cut 5 bases from V and 0 bases from J, with 2 bases between. The chain's CDR3 is CASSYSYEQYF. The CDR3 DNA sequence: TGTGCCAGCAGTTACTCCTACGAGCAGTACTTC.

The V gene is TRBV18, the J gene TRBJ2-5; TRBD1 matches at 9 bases. There are 15 residues in the CDR3. Germline trimming cut 2 bases from V and 3 bases from J; bases unmatched to any gene: 4. The germline CDR1 and CDR2 sequences are KGHSH and LQKENI. The CDR3 DNA sequence: TGTGCCAGCTCACCAACGACAGGGGGTGAAGAGACCCAGTACTTC. Translating it yields CASSPTTGGEETQYF.

J is TRBJ2-7 and V is TRBV7-6, with 12 bases that match TRBD2. The CDR3 loop spans 14 amino acids. Trimming at V came to 1 base and at J to 7 bases, leaving 2 bases not matched to a gene. In germline, CDR1 is SGHVS, CDR2 FNYEAQ. The CDR3 is CASSLGLAGGEQYF. The CDR3 nucleotides are TGTGCCAGCAGCTTAGGTCTAGCGGGAGGGGAGCAGTACTTC.

This clone has a single count. This chain uses TRBV7-8 with TRBJ1-5; D unclear. Between the trimmed V and J ends, which lost 5 bases and 0 bases, there was a span of 11 bases. This CDR3 region has 15 residues. Germline CDR1 SGHVS, CDR2 FQNEAQ. CDR3 sequence reads: CASSPQFYSNQPQHF. The DNA for the CDR3 is TGTGCCAGCAGCCCACAGTTCTATAGCAATCAGCCCCAGCATTTT. The full variable domain, completed using reference TRBV7-8 and TRBJ1-5, is GAGVSQSPRYKVAKRGQDVALRCDPISGHVSLFWYQQALGQGPEFLTYFQNEAQLDKSGLPSDRFFAERPEGSVSTLKIQRTQQEDSAVYLCASSPQFYSNQPQHFGDGTRLSIL.

V is TRBV2 and J is TRBJ1-6; no definite D call. The CDR3 spans 10 residues. The V end lost 7 bases, the J end lost 9 bases, and 4 bases lay between the germline ends. Germline V gene lookup returns CDR1 SNHLY and CDR2 FYNNEI. In DNA, the CDR3 is TGTGCCAGCAACAGTTCACCCCTCCACTTT. This gives the protein CASNSSPLHF.

This chain connects TRBV10-1 to TRBJ2-2, with TRBD1 matching 8 bases. J was trimmed by 6 bases and V by 9 bases; bases with no gene match: 6. The germline gives CDR1 WNHNN, CDR2 SYGVQD (reference sequence). The CDR3 length is 13 residues. Here the CDR3 reads CASGQGPAGELFF. In DNA form, the CDR3 reads TGCGCCAGTGGACAGGGACCCGCCGGGGAGCTGTTTTTT.

This chain uses TRBV5-1 with TRBJ2-3, with 7 bases lining up with TRBD2. This CDR3 comprises 18 residues. The ends lost 2 bases at V and 1 base at J; junction bases unmatched: 13. CDR1 and CDR2 from the germline V gene are SGHRS and YFSETQ. The chain's CDR3 is CASSLGRSAGLGTDTQYF. The CDR3 DNA sequence: TGCGCCAGCAGCTTAGGTCGGTCAGCGGGACTCGGCACAGATACGCAGTATTTT. Supplemented by reference TRBV5-1 and TRBJ2-3, the full variable domain reads KAGVTQTPRYLIKTRGQQVTLSCSPISGHRSVSWYQQTPGQGLQFLFEYFSETQRNKGNFPGRFSGRQFSNSRSEMNVSTLELGDSALYLCASSLGRSAGLGTDTQYFGPGTRLTVL.

DNA for the CDR3: TGTGCCAGCAGCGGGAGACTCCTCGGCGGCACAGATACGCAGTATTTT. This sequence encodes CASSGRLLGGTDTQYF. The V call is TRBV9, the J call TRBJ2-3; D is unclear. Trimming took off 3 bases at V and 1 base at J, with 15 bases between the two ends. Germline-derived CDR1 and CDR2 are SGDLS and YYNGEE. The CDR3 runs to 16 residues.

This clone was seen just once. The chain joins TRBV27 to TRBJ2-6, with D perhaps TRBD1 (5 bases). V was pared by 6 bases and J by 4 bases, with 16 bases between. Germline CDR1 and CDR2: MNHEY and SMNVEV (reference sequence). The CDR3 runs to 16 residues. CDR3 in amino acids: CASSPTVSQGANVLTF. The CDR3 DNA sequence: TGTGCCAGCAGCCCGACAGTGTCCCAGGGGGCCAACGTCCTGACTTTC. Together with reference TRBV27 and TRBJ2-6, the CDR3 gives the full variable domain: EAQVTQNPRYLITVTGKKLTVTCSQNMNHEYMSWYRQDPGLGLRQIYYSMNVEVTDKGDVPEGYKVSRKEKRNFPLILESPSPNQTSLYFCASSPTVSQGANVLTFGAGSRLTVL.

The CDR3 reads CASSEARGAEKLFF. The DNA for the CDR3 is TGTGCCAGCAGCGAGGCGCGGGGGGCTGAAAAACTGTTTTTT. The V and J genes are TRBV5-6 and TRBJ1-4, with a tentative D call TRBD1 (6 bases). With 4 bases removed from V and 7 bases from J, the gap between germline ends came to 14 bases. The germline V gene has CDR1 SGHDT and CDR2 YYEEEE. CDR3 length: 14 residues. The entire variable domain, with the rest obtained from reference TRBV5-6 and TRBJ1-4, is as follows: DAGVTQSPTHLIKTRGQQVTLRCSPKSGHDTVSWYQQALGQGPQFIFQYYEEEERQRGNFPDRFSGHQFPNYSSELNVNALLLGDSALYLCASSEARGAEKLFFGSGTQLSVL.

This chain connects TRBV18 to TRBJ2-3, with TRBD2 matching over 8 bases. The CDR3 has 16 residues. The junction had 4 bases not matched to a gene; V was cut back by 0 bases and J by 2 bases. The germline V gene has CDR1 KGHSH and CDR2 LQKENI. The CDR3 sequence: CASSPPAGAPTDTQYF. The CDR3 coding sequence is TGTGCCAGCTCACCACCAGCGGGAGCCCCCACAGATACGCAGTATTTT.

This chain joins TRBV6-5 and TRBJ1-5, with 8 bases that match TRBD1. From germline, CDR1 is MNHEY and CDR2 SVGAGI. The CDR3 contains 14 residues. After removal of 7 bases from V and 7 bases from J, the junction contained 9 bases not matched to a gene. CDR3 coding DNA: TGTGCCAGCATCAAGGACAGGGACAGGCAGCCCCAGCATTTT. Translation: CASIKDRDRQPQHF.

The V call is TRBV6-5, the J call TRBJ2-5, with D perhaps TRBD1 (6 bases). The germline gives CDR1 MNHEY, CDR2 SVGAGI. With 2 bases removed from V and 4 bases from J, the gap between germline ends came to 14 bases. This CDR3 has 15 amino acids. The CDR3 DNA reads as TGTGCCAGCAGTTACACCAGGGGCGAAGGAGAGACCCAGTACTTC. It encodes CASSYTRGEGETQYF.

The gene calls are TRBV6-5 and TRBJ2-7; 11 positions agree with TRBD2. The germline CDR1 and CDR2 sequences are MNHEY and SVGAGI. Trimming cost V 2 bases and J 6 bases; bases outside gene matches: 9. The length of the CDR3 is 16 residues. In DNA, the CDR3 is TGTGCCAGCAGTTACACTAGCGGGAGTCCCGGGCTCGAGCAGTACTTC. Amino acids: CASSYTSGSPGLEQYF.

This clone was seen just once. CDR3 in amino acids: CASNRNSGTSGGGEQYF. CDR3 nucleotides: TGCGCCAGCAACCGGAATTCCGGGACTAGCGGAGGTGGCGAGCAGTACTTC. V gene TRBV5-1 combines with J gene TRBJ2-7, with TRBD2 matching over 11 bases. This CDR3 region has 17 residues. CDR1 and CDR2 from the germline V gene are SGHRS and YFSETQ. V shed 6 bases, J shed 6 bases, and the junction held 17 bases outside the gene matches.

This clone was recorded a few times. The chain combines TRBV7-9 with TRBJ1-4, with D possibly matching TRBD1 (5 bases). V lost 2 bases to trimming and J lost 7 bases, with 17 bases between them. There are 16 residues in the CDR3. Germline CDR1 SEHNR, CDR2 FQNEAQ (reference sequence). The CDR3 DNA sequence: TGTGCCAGCAGCTTATTAGGCGGGGGGGTCGGTGAAAAACTGTTTTTT. Translating it yields CASSLLGGGVGEKLFF.

This clone was observed many times. The rearrangement joins TRBV7-3 to TRBJ2-3; D perhaps matches TRBD1 (6 bases). V lost 4 bases to trimming and J lost 6 bases, with 14 bases between them. From germline, CDR1 is SGHTA and CDR2 FQGTGA. The CDR3 extends over 14 amino acids. The DNA for the CDR3 is TGTGCCAGCAGCTCGGGACAACCTGGGGATACGCAGTATTTT. The encoded protein is CASSSGQPGDTQYF.